This entry is about one TCR beta chain. The study ran its PCR with 60 Vbeta and 13 Jbeta primers. The repertoire was sequenced with immunoSEQ multiplex PCR; TCRdb's copy has only in-frame clones and lacks some. The repertoire includes tens of thousands of clones, 78% of them detected once, and around 2.5% sits in the top ten. The data are from a study of cytomegalovirus exposure and HLA in healthy donors. Germline V CDR1 and CDR2: SGDLS, YYNGEE. Germline trimming cut 4 bases from V and 5 bases from J; bases unmatched to any gene: 4. This CDR3 has 13 amino acids. The rearrangement uses TRBV9 and TRBJ2-7, with 9 bases matching TRBD2. The sequence derives from a male donor in good health and CMV-seropositive. Material: PBMCs. Here the CDR3 DNA reads TGTGCCAGCAGCCCGCGGGGGGGCCACGAGCAGTACTTC. Encoded protein: CASSPRGGHEQYF.